Shown below are 6 T cell receptor beta chains from a single sample sequenced in a study of blood T cell repertoires in COVID-19. Generated by immunoSEQ multiplex PCR, the TCRdb table keeps only in-frame clones and is missing some. Found here are some 120,000 clones, about 85% of them singletons; the top ten hold 1.1% to 1.5%. Sequences were obtained from peripheral blood. All receptors derive from a man aged 40-49 years with acute or convalescent COVID-19.

This chain links TRBV6-5 with TRBJ1-3; D is unresolved. Trimming shortened V by 7 bases and J by 0 bases, and 10 bases separated the two germline ends. Per germline, CDR1 MNHEY and CDR2 SVGAGI. The CDR3 extends over 14 amino acids. Written as DNA, the CDR3 is TGTGCCAGCACCCGGAGAGCCTCTGGAAACACCATATATTTT. Translation gives CASTRRASGNTIYF.

V usage is TRBV13 and J usage is TRBJ1-1, with D possibly matching TRBD1 (5 bases). Trimming shortened V by 0 bases and J by 6 bases, and 8 bases separated the two germline ends. The CDR3 covers 13 residues. Germline lookup yields CDR1 PRHDT and CDR2 FYEKMQ (reference sequence). The chain's CDR3 is CASSLGGRAEAFF. CDR3 in DNA: TGTGCCAGCAGCTTAGGGGGCAGGGCTGAAGCTTTCTTT.

This clone was recorded once. The chain is built from TRBV7-9 and TRBJ1-1; TRBD1 matches 9 bases. The length of the CDR3 is 13 residues. CDR1 is SEHNR, CDR2 FQNEAQ, per germline (reference sequence). V was clipped by 3 bases and J by 4 bases; unmatched bases: 0. The CDR3 protein is CASSLGQGTEAFF. The CDR3 DNA follows: TGTGCCAGCAGCTTGGGACAGGGCACTGAAGCTTTCTTT. Full variable domain (rest looked up from reference TRBV7-9 and TRBJ1-1): DTGVSQNPRHKITKRGQNVTFRCDPISEHNRLYWYRQTLGQGPEFLTYFQNEAQLEKSRLLSDRFSAERPKGSFSTLEIQRTEQGDSAMYLCASSLGQGTEAFFGQGTRLTVV.

The chain is built from TRBV7-8 and TRBJ2-1; perhaps TRBD2 as D (6 bases). CDR1 and CDR2 (germline): SGHVS, FQNEAQ. The V and J ends lost 7 bases and 8 bases respectively, with 12 bases between them. The CDR3 runs 12 residues. CDR3 loop: CASNRESDEQFF. DNA for the CDR3: TGTGCCAGCAACCGGGAGTCCGATGAGCAGTTCTTC.

This clone was seen just once. This chain connects TRBV5-4 to TRBJ2-7; no reliable D call. The germline V gene has CDR1 SGHNT and CDR2 YYREEE (reference sequence). This CDR3 comprises 11 residues. Trimming removed 2 bases from V and 6 bases from J, with 6 bases in between. The CDR3 DNA follows: TGTGCCAGCAGCTTCTTGGCCGAGCAGTACTTC. Its translation: CASSFLAEQYF.

This sequence joins TRBV29-1 and TRBJ2-1, with 13 nucleotides matching TRBD2. The CDR3 totals 15 residues. After removal of 4 bases from V and 5 bases from J, the junction contained 5 bases not matched to a gene. Germline CDR1 SQVTM, CDR2 ANQGSEA. CDR3 residues: CSVVGLAGWDNEQFF. CDR3 bases: TGCAGCGTTGTGGGACTAGCGGGATGGGACAATGAGCAGTTCTTC.